The TCR beta chain described here comes from a study of T cells in women clearing cervical HPV infection. This CDR3 is 14 amino acids long. As for this clone: The DNA ends 3 residues before the CDR3 does, and the rest of the CDR3 is filled in from the germline J gene.

Clones were sequenced by immunoSEQ multiplex PCR, and TCRdb holds only the in-frame ones, with some missing. The listing contains around 30,000 clones. The rearrangement joins TRBV12-3 or TRBV12-4 to TRBJ2-5, with 11 positions matching TRBD2. Sequenced: blood buffy coat. This receptor was obtained from a woman between 18 and 69 years old with a cervical HPV16 infection that either progressed to CIN3+ or cleared (not recorded which). CDR3 loop: CASRQLAGVDTQYF. CDR3 DNA (partial): TGTGCCAGCAGGCAACTAGCGGGGGTGGATACC.